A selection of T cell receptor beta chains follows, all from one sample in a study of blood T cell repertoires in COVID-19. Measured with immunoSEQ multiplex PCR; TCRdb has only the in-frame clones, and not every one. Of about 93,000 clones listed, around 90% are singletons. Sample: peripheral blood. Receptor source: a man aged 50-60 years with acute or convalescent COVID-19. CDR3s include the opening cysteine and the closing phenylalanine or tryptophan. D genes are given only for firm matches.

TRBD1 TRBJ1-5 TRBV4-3 CASSFPGQTNQPQHF
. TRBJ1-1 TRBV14 CASSVSGLEAFF
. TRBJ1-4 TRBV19 CASSITGTTNEKLFF
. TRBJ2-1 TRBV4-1 CASSQESPITEQFF
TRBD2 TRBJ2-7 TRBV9 CASSVEGLAGTYEQYF
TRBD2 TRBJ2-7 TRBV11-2 CASSLEGLAGSGEQYF
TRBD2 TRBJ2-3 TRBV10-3 CAISEPGGDTQYF
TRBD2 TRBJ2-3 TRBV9 CASSVREERGGVDTQYF
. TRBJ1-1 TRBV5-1 CASSWQTGNTEAFF
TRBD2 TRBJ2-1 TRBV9 CASSVGATSGRNEQFF
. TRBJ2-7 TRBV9 CASSVVSDGEQYF
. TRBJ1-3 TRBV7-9 CASWGPSGGNTIYF
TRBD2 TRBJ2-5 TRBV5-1 CASSLGGAGGPGETQYF
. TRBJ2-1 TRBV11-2 CASSLFQNNNEQFF
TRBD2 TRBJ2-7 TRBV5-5 CASSLAGREQYF
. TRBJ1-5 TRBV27 CASSPRGNQPQHF
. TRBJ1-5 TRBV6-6 CASNGINQPQHF
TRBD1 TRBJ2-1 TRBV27 CASSLSGLTGYNEQFF
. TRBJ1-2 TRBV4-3 CASSQTVGSQTDNYGYTF
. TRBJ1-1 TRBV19 CASSTYGTGTEAFF
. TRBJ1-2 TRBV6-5 CASSYSFPDSGYGYTF
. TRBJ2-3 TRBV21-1 CASSKGDSGSGADTQYF
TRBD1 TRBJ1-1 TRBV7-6 CASSLAGTGVGDTEAFF
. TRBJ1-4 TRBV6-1 CASSVGGGVANEKLFF
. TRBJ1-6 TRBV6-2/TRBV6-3 CASSYVGFSGSPLHF
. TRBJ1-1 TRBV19 CASSILQGTEAFF
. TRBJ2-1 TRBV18 CASSPLPEISWGDEQFF
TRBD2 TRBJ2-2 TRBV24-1 CAVGTSGNTGELFF
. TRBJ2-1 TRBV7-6 CASSPRLAASYNEQFF
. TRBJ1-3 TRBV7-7 CASSRGTPGNTIYF
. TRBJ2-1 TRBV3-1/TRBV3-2 CASSRDFSSYNEQFF
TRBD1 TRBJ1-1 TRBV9 CASSVGQAGNTEAFF
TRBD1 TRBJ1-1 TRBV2 CASRRDRNTEAFF
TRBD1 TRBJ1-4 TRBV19 CASSLQGATNEKLFF
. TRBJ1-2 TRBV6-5 CASSWGSTPSYGYTF
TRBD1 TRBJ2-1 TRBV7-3 CASSLMSLQGYNEQFF
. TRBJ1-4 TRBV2 CASSESLGRNEKLFF
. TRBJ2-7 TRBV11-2 CASSLELAYEQYF
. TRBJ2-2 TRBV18 CASSPLANTGELFF
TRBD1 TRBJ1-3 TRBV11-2 CASSHRDRNSLSGNTIYF
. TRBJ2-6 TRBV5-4 CASSLYGSGANVLTF
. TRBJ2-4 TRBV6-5 CASSKSSLAKNIQYF
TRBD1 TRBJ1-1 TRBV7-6 CASSNYRGVNTEAFF
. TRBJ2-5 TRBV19 CASSTTSQETQYF
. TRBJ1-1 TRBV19 CASSRRGGDNTEAFF
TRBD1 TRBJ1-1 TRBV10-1 CASLSGQARRAFF
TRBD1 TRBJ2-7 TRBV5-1 CASSRDRAYEQYF
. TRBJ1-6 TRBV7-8 CASSFRGMNNSPLHF
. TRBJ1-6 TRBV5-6 CASNRGFGSPLHF
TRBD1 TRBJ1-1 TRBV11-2 CASSLNRGVRNTEAFF
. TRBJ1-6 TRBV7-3 CASSLGGGATNSPLHF
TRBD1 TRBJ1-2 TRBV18 CASSPSYRGSAYGYTF
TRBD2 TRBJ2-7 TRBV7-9 CASSFPPSGFYEQYF
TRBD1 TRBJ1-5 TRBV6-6 CASSSSTGGEEPQHF
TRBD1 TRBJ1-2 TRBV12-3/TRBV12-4 CASMPGQIYGYTF